These T cell receptor beta chains were read from a single sample in a study of chemoradiotherapy in HPV16-positive cancers. Clones were sequenced by immunoSEQ multiplex PCR, and TCRdb holds only the in-frame ones, with some missing. The sample lists roughly 3,400 clones, roughly 84% occurring once. This sample comprised tumor tissue, obtained from a patient who underwent chemoradiotherapy. These TCRs come from a human donor with HPV-associated anogenital cancer. The CDR3 runs from the conserved cysteine through the conserved F or W. Each record gives: J gene, V gene, CDR3 protein.

>TRBJ1-2|TRBV6-1
CASSEGTGLYGYTF
>TRBJ2-1|TRBV28
CASSPPDRTHYNEQFF
>TRBJ1-2|TRBV6-6
CASRGQGNYGYTF
>TRBJ2-1|TRBV11-3
CASSPTGFTSGLNEQFF
>TRBJ2-3|TRBV10-2
CASSIRESNTQYF
>TRBJ2-7|TRBV5-6
CASSRGRYEQYF
>TRBJ1-1|TRBV19
CASSIGDLEAFF
>TRBJ1-1|TRBV19
CASSWRVITEAFF
>TRBJ2-5|TRBV11-3
CASSLAGGYETQYF
>TRBJ1-4|TRBV7-2
CASSWTKGEKLFF
>TRBJ2-5|TRBV25-1
CASSRDETQYF
>TRBJ2-7|TRBV7-2
CASSSQTTGIYEQYF
>TRBJ1-1|TRBV7-6
CASSLSRAMNTEAFF
>TRBJ2-7|TRBV5-6
CASSRVAGLSYEQYF
>TRBJ2-3|TRBV11-3
CASSNGLPTDTQYF
>TRBJ2-2|TRBV14
CASSQHSGTSAHGAEELFF
>TRBJ1-2|TRBV19
CATTGQNWGYTF
>TRBJ1-5|TRBV19
CASRKTIPGPSNQPQHF
>TRBJ2-3|TRBV9
CASSVRTSQPNTDTQYF
>TRBJ1-2|TRBV4-1
CASSQGVSSYGYTF
>TRBJ2-3|TRBV11-2
CASSSYRGSTDTQYF
>TRBJ1-2|TRBV14
CASSQTRSYGYTF
>TRBJ1-2|TRBV28
CASIRDRAVTYIWGGYTF
>TRBJ2-5|TRBV6-1
CASLEPGGARMTQYF
>TRBJ2-3|TRBV5-5
CASSLEARTSGRGGRDTQYF
>TRBJ2-2|TRBV9
CASSVGWGNTGELFF
>TRBJ2-1|TRBV13
CASTFSGRSYNEQFF
>TRBJ1-3|TRBV13
CASSFSGQAENTIYF
>TRBJ2-1|TRBV5-1
CASSPRDDHNEQFF
>TRBJ2-7|TRBV7-9
CASSFGGGEQYF
>TRBJ1-5|TRBV28
CASIGLGQGSNQPQHF
>TRBJ2-7|TRBV19
CASSTGTSGGSYEQYF
>TRBJ2-1|TRBV27
CASSPQTASYNEQFF
>TRBJ2-1|TRBV7-2
CASSPRGPGGQFF
>TRBJ2-6|TRBV28
CASSSTAGANVLTF
>TRBJ2-5|TRBV11-3
CASSPGSETQYF
>TRBJ2-7|TRBV6-1
CASSEDQGPYF
>TRBJ2-1|TRBV30
CAWTSGTSNNEQFF
>TRBJ1-1|TRBV6-1
CASSEMGAVGLNTEAFF
>TRBJ2-3|TRBV27
CASRRPGQGPQDTQYF
>TRBJ2-7|TRBV18
CASSPPAAHEQYF
>TRBJ1-1|TRBV2
CASSPSTGVNTEAFF
>TRBJ1-2|TRBV2
CASSERQGDYGYTF
>TRBJ2-2|TRBV11-3
CASSLAGLPTGELFF
>TRBJ2-1|TRBV9
CASSAGQGYNEQFF
>TRBJ2-3|TRBV19
CASSMVWSHTQYF
>TRBJ2-1|TRBV28
CASRGQWNEQFF
>TRBJ1-3|TRBV9
CASSVEGMVGNTIYF
>TRBJ2-1|TRBV4-3
CASSQDLVGEQFF
>TRBJ2-5|TRBV27
CASSREGIQETQYF
>TRBJ2-3|TRBV5-1
CASSLVAGEADTQYF